This TCR beta chain appears in the sequencing data of a study of patients and donors after allogeneic stem cell transplantation. From the RT-PCR reads, TCRdb called clonotypes with MiXCR, one entry per CDR3 protein. The sample contains 800,000 to 1,000,000 distinct CDR3 sequences, over 15% of which appear only once. The V and J ends lost 2 bases and 4 bases respectively, with 11 bases between them. Germline V gene data show CDR1 as DFQATT and CDR2 as SNEGSKA (reference sequence). There are 13 residues in the CDR3. The sequencing input was blood, either unsorted or a sorted T cell fraction (not recorded which). The chain has TRBV20-1 and TRBJ1-1; D perhaps matches TRBD1 (6 bases). The sequence was obtained from a human donor who was either an allogeneic HSCT recipient or a stem cell or donor lymphocyte infusion donor (not recorded which). It is not recorded whose cells these are; they may come from a transplant donor. CDR3 nucleotides: TGCAGTGCTAGACAGGGGCGGGGCACTGAAGCTTTCTTT. It yields the protein CSARQGRGTEAFF.